These 32 T cell receptor beta chains were all obtained from the same sample, sequenced in a study of post-analysis software for immune sequencing data. Study-wide points: Included in a set of a few TRBV segments more frequent in patients than controls were TRBV5-6, TRBV5-1 and TRBV20-1.

No antigen has been identified for these receptors. The TCR beta cDNA libraries carried unique molecular identifiers. TCRdb re-analysed the PCR reads in MiXCR, keeping a single row per CDR3 protein. The repertoire holds 600,000 to 700,000 distinct CDR3 sequences, with around 64% as singletons. The sequencing input was blood. The receptors shown here come from a girl under 10 years old with multiple sclerosis.

J is TRBJ2-5 and V is TRBV3-1, with TRBD2 matching 7 bases. The CDR3 loop spans 16 amino acids. From germline, CDR1 is LGHDT and CDR2 YNNKEL (reference sequence). Losses at the gene ends were 4 bases for V and 1 base for J; bases not matched to a gene: 9. The CDR3 coding sequence is TGTGCCAGCAGCCCGTTAGGGGAGGGCCCCCAAGAGACCCAGTACTTC. Its translation: CASSPLGEGPQETQYF.

Turning to this clonotype: The junction does not match germline at one end; this may be a read error. The rearrangement links TRBV6-1 to TRBJ2-6; no clear D gene. Germline CDR1 and CDR2: MNHNS and SASEGT. This CDR3 has 13 residues. For the CDR3, the DNA is TGTGCCAGCAATGAATCTGGGGCCAACGTCCTGACTTTC. It specifies CASNESGANVLTF.

The rearrangement joins TRBV15 to TRBJ2-6; tentatively, D is TRBD1 (5 bases). The CDR3 is 15 residues long. With 0 bases removed from V and 2 bases from J, the gap between germline ends came to 5 bases. The germline V gene encodes CDR1 LNHNV and CDR2 YYDKDF (reference sequence). The CDR3 loop is CATSRDRAGANVLTF. In nucleotides, the CDR3 is TGTGCCACCAGCAGAGACAGGGCTGGGGCCAACGTCCTGACTTTC. Based on the CDR3 plus reference TRBV15 and TRBJ2-6, the full variable domain is DAMVIQNPRYQVTQFGKPVTLSCSQTLNHNVMYWYQQKSSQAPKLLFHYYDKDFNNEADTPDNFQSRRPNTSFCFLDIRSPGLGDTAMYLCATSRDRAGANVLTFGAGSRLTVL.

The rearrangement links TRBV9 to TRBJ1-1; 8 nucleotides align to TRBD1. The V segment lost 0 bases and the J segment 4 bases; nucleotides outside the gene matches: 11. Germline CDR1 reads SGDLS; CDR2 reads YYNGEE. The CDR3 covers 17 residues. CDR3 in amino acids: CASSVDPTGGVSTEAFF. The CDR3 DNA follows: TGTGCCAGCAGCGTAGATCCAACAGGGGGGGTGAGCACTGAAGCTTTCTTT. Full variable domain (rest looked up from reference TRBV9 and TRBJ1-1): DSGVTQTPKHLITATGQRVTLRCSPRSGDLSVYWYQQSLDQGLQFLIQYYNGEERAKGNILERFSAQQFPDLHSELNLSSLELGDSALYFCASSVDPTGGVSTEAFFGQGTRLTVV.

This clonotype occurred a few times. The chain joins TRBV27 to TRBJ2-1; 7 bases line up with TRBD1. The CDR3 contains 14 residues. V trimming: 5 bases; J trimming: 7 bases; junction bases outside the gene matches: 8. Germline V gene sequence: CDR1 MNHEY, CDR2 SMNVEV (reference sequence). CDR3 nucleotide sequence: TGTGCCAGCAGTCCGGGAAAGACAGGGAATGAGCAGTTCTTC. Residues: CASSPGKTGNEQFF.

The chain employs TRBV29-1 and TRBJ2-1, with 10 bases identical to TRBD2. Germline CDR1 and CDR2: SQVTM and ANQGSEA. This CDR3 has 15 residues. V trimming: 6 bases; J trimming: 1 base; junction bases outside the gene matches: 6. The CDR3 sequence: CSVFSGRLSYNEQFF. The DNA of the CDR3 is TGCAGCGTATTTAGCGGGAGGTTGTCCTACAATGAGCAGTTCTTC.

The chain recombines TRBV7-6 with TRBJ2-1; maybe TRBD1 (6 bases). This CDR3 comprises 16 residues. The V gene lost 4 bases and the J gene lost 5 bases, with 18 bases spanning the gap. Germline CDR1 is SGHVS and CDR2 is FNYEAQ. CDR3 protein: CASSSSGGPPHNEQFF. For the CDR3, the DNA is TGTGCCAGCAGCTCCTCTGGGGGCCCCCCACACAATGAGCAGTTCTTC.

The chain combines TRBV9 with TRBJ1-1; a possible D gene is TRBD1 (6 bases). V dropped 9 bases and J dropped 4 bases, with 16 bases sitting between them. The CDR3 runs 13 residues. Per germline, CDR1 SGDLS and CDR2 YYNGEE. CDR3 DNA sequence: TGTGCCACAACAGGGCCCGACGGCACTGAAGCTTTCTTT. Protein: CATTGPDGTEAFF. The full variable domain, its missing parts supplied by reference TRBV9 and TRBJ1-1, is DSGVTQTPKHLITATGQRVTLRCSPRSGDLSVYWYQQSLDQGLQFLIQYYNGEERAKGNILERFSAQQFPDLHSELNLSSLELGDSALYFCATTGPDGTEAFFGQGTRLTVV.

The chain combines TRBV4-3 with TRBJ2-2, with 7 bases identical to TRBD1. Germline CDR1 reads LGHNA; CDR2 reads YSLEER. This CDR3 comprises 15 residues. V lost 6 bases to trimming and J lost 3 bases; unmatched junction nucleotides: 7. CDR3: CASRSRQGDTGELFF. CDR3 DNA: TGCGCCAGCAGGTCTAGACAGGGAGACACCGGGGAGCTGTTTTTT.

This sequence joins TRBV6-6 and TRBJ1-2; no clear D. Trimming removed 9 bases from V and 0 bases from J, with 8 bases in between. CDR1 and CDR2 from the germline V gene are MNHNY and SVGAGI (reference sequence). CDR3 size: 12 residues. The CDR3, as DNA: TGTGCCAGTAGAGCTGCTAACTATGGCTACACCTTC. Protein sequence: CASRAANYGYTF.

CDR3 coding DNA: TGTGCCAGCAGTATGCAGCCTACCTATGGCTACACCTTC. This sequence encodes CASSMQPTYGYTF. This chain uses TRBV12-3 or TRBV12-4 with TRBJ1-2; D unclear. The germline V and J ends were trimmed by 5 bases and 4 bases, with 11 bases remaining between them. CDR3 size: 13 residues.

This clonotype was found a few times. The rearrangement links TRBV7-2 to TRBJ2-3, with a possible D match to TRBD1 (6 bases). This CDR3 spans 14 amino acids. The germline V gene has CDR1 SGHTA and CDR2 FQGNSA. Trimming shortened V by 5 bases and J by 3 bases, and 12 bases separated the two germline ends. The CDR3: CASSRGFETDTQYF. For the CDR3, the DNA is TGTGCCAGCAGCAGGGGGTTTGAGACAGATACGCAGTATTTT.

The rearrangement joins TRBV6-2 or TRBV6-3 to TRBJ2-1; no reliable D call. The CDR3 is made up of 14 amino acids. Germline V gene lookup returns CDR1 MNHEY and CDR2 SVGEGT. Between the trimmed V and J ends, which lost 4 bases and 12 bases, there was a span of 19 bases. The CDR3 is CASSWAAASAVQFF. The DNA for the CDR3 is TGTGCCAGCAGTTGGGCGGCGGCTTCTGCCGTGCAGTTCTTC.

The CDR3 DNA is TGCAGTGCTGTACCGGGACCCAATGAGCAGTTCTTC. This translates into CSAVPGPNEQFF. The chain couples TRBV20-1 to TRBJ2-1, with D perhaps TRBD1 or TRBD2 (5 bases each). CDR3 length equals 12 residues. Germline CDR1 DFQATT, CDR2 SNEGSKA (reference sequence). Between the trimmed V and J ends, which lost 5 bases and 6 bases, there was a span of 11 bases.

The V and J genes are TRBV4-1 and TRBJ2-7; TRBD1 agrees at 9 bases. V was clipped by 3 bases and J by 1 base; unmatched bases: 7. The CDR3 loop spans 16 amino acids. Germline loops: CDR1 MGHRA, CDR2 YSYEKL. The chain's CDR3 is CASSHAGQGRSYEQYF. In DNA form, the CDR3 reads TGCGCCAGCAGCCACGCGGGACAGGGCAGATCCTACGAGCAGTACTTC.

This clonotype occurred a few times. The rearrangement links TRBV7-2 to TRBJ1-5; D is unresolved. The CDR3 is made up of 16 amino acids. Germline values: CDR1 SGHTA, CDR2 FQGNSA. Trimming left V 1 base short and J 5 bases short, with 15 bases between. CDR3 nucleotide sequence: TGTGCCAGCAGCTTAGGTGTGGGAGAGAGGGATCAGCCCCAGCATTTT. This codes for CASSLGVGERDQPQHF.

The CDR3 spells CASSQEISASGTPQYF. The CDR3 DNA reads TGCGCCAGCAGCCAAGAGATATCGGCTAGCGGGACTCCTCAGTACTTC. This chain links TRBV4-1 with TRBJ2-7; 9 bases fit TRBD2. This CDR3 contains 16 residues. Germline lookup yields CDR1 MGHRA and CDR2 YSYEKL. Unmatched junction bases numbered 13, after V lost 0 bases and J lost 10 bases.

This clonotype has a single count. The junction departs from the called germline gene at one end, perhaps through a read error. This rearrangement joins TRBV7-2 to TRBJ2-2, with 8 nucleotides matching TRBD2. This CDR3 comprises 15 residues. CDR1 is SGHTA, CDR2 FQGNSA, per germline. CDR3 amino acids: CASSPKLAETGERFF. The CDR3 DNA reads as TGTGCCAGCAGCCCGAAACTAGCGGAGACCGGGGAGCGGTTTTTT.

J is TRBJ2-1 and V is TRBV29-1, with D maybe TRBD2 (6 bases). Germline lookup yields CDR1 SQVTM and CDR2 ANQGSEA. The CDR3 spans 13 residues. V gave up 7 bases and J gave up 4 bases, with 14 bases separating them. DNA of the CDR3: TGCAGCGGCCTGCTGGAGGGATACAATGAGCAGTTCTTC. Translation gives CSGLLEGYNEQFF.

The chain joins TRBV2 to TRBJ2-1; 8 nucleotides align to TRBD1. The V segment lost 6 bases and the J segment 15 bases; nucleotides outside the gene matches: 7. The germline CDR1 and CDR2 sequences are SNHLY and FYNNEI. This CDR3 spans 11 amino acids. CDR3 protein: CASSDRGRRFF. Written as DNA, the CDR3 is TGTGCCAGCAGCGACAGGGGTCGCAGGTTCTTC.

The chain carries TRBV5-6 and TRBJ2-2; D call uncertain. Germline values: CDR1 SGHDT, CDR2 YYEEEE. This CDR3 has 13 amino acids. V lost 4 bases and J lost 6, with 10 bases in between. CDR3 protein: CASSRPRSGELFF. DNA for the CDR3: TGTGCCAGCAGCCGTCCTAGGTCCGGGGAGCTGTTTTTT.

The V and J genes are TRBV7-9 and TRBJ2-5; D may match TRBD1 or TRBD2 (5 bases each). Germline V gives CDR1 SEHNR, CDR2 FQNEAQ (reference sequence). This CDR3 contains 14 residues. Trimming removed 5 bases from V and 7 bases from J, with 17 bases in between. CDR3 residues: CASSHRDPRRTQYF. The DNA for the CDR3 is TGTGCCAGCAGCCACCGGGACCCCCGAAGGACCCAGTACTTC. Full variable domain (remainder filled in from reference TRBV7-9 and TRBJ2-5): DTGVSQNPRHKITKRGQNVTFRCDPISEHNRLYWYRQTLGQGPEFLTYFQNEAQLEKSRLLSDRFSAERPKGSFSTLEIQRTEQGDSAMYLCASSHRDPRRTQYFGPGTRLLVL.

V gene TRBV12-3 or TRBV12-4 combines with J gene TRBJ2-7; 12 positions match TRBD2. The J call is in doubt because the DNA end fits TRBJ2-5 better. This CDR3 region has 18 residues. CDR3 sequence reads: CASSFVSSGRALGETQYF. The CDR3 DNA sequence: TGTGCCAGCAGTTTTGTATCTAGCGGGAGGGCCCTGGGGGAGACCCAGTACTTC.

This clonotype has a handful of counts. This sequence joins TRBV12-3 or TRBV12-4 and TRBJ1-4; 8 bases match TRBD1. Unmatched junction bases numbered 7, after V lost 3 bases and J lost 10 bases. The CDR3 runs to 14 residues. DNA of the CDR3: TGTGCCAGCAGTTTCGGGACAGGTGGTGGAAAACTGTTTTTT. Translated: CASSFGTGGGKLFF.

The chain couples TRBV11-2 to TRBJ1-2; D is unclear. The CDR3 is made up of 13 amino acids. Trimming pared 1 base from V and 4 bases from J, leaving 7 bases between. The germline CDR1 and CDR2 sequences are SGHAT and FQNNGV. The CDR3 reads CASSLGSPYGYTF. DNA of the CDR3: TGTGCCAGCAGCTTAGGTTCCCCCTATGGCTACACCTTC. The whole variable domain, filled in from reference TRBV11-2 and TRBJ1-2, reads EAGVAQSPRYKIIEKRQSVAFWCNPISGHATLYWYQQILGQGPKLLIQFQNNGVVDDSQLPKDRFSAERLKGVDSTLKIQPAKLEDSAVYLCASSLGSPYGYTFGSGTRLTVV.

This clonotype came up once. V usage is TRBV20-1 and J usage is TRBJ2-1; D assignment may be TRBD1 or TRBD2 (5 bases each). The CDR3 runs 12 residues. Trimming stripped 0 bases from V and 7 bases from J, with 7 bases between. The V gene's germline CDR1 is DFQATT and CDR2 SNEGSKA (reference sequence). The CDR3 is CSARDEGNEQFF. DNA for the CDR3: TGCAGTGCTAGAGATGAGGGGAATGAGCAGTTCTTC.

The V call is TRBV19, the J call TRBJ2-5; D is uncertain. Germline lookup yields CDR1 LNHDA and CDR2 SQIVND (reference sequence). This CDR3 region has 13 residues. V lost 9 bases and J lost 0, with 11 bases in between. In nucleotides, the CDR3 is TGTGCCAGCACCGGACGGTACCAAGAGACCCAGTACTTC. Amino acids: CASTGRYQETQYF. Full variable domain (remainder filled in from reference TRBV19 and TRBJ2-5): DGGITQSPKYLFRKEGQNVTLSCEQNLNHDAMYWYRQDPGQGLRLIYYSQIVNDFQKGDIAEGYSVSREKKESFPLTVTSAQKNPTAFYLCASTGRYQETQYFGPGTRLLVL.

This clonotype turned up a few times. This rearrangement joins TRBV5-1 to TRBJ2-1, with 7 bases fitting TRBD2. From germline, CDR1 is SGHRS and CDR2 YFSETQ. The V segment lost 3 bases and the J segment 6 bases; nucleotides outside the gene matches: 6. The CDR3 contains 14 residues. The CDR3 sequence: CASSSGGQINEQFF. CDR3 DNA sequence: TGCGCCAGCAGCTCGGGGGGTCAAATCAATGAGCAGTTCTTC.

This clonotype turned up a few times. This chain links TRBV6-6 with TRBJ2-4, with 9 bases fitting TRBD1. The J call is doubtful: the DNA matches TRBJ2-7 better. The CDR3 contains 14 residues. Germline V gives CDR1 MNHNY, CDR2 SVGAGI (reference sequence). Written as DNA, the CDR3 is TGTGCCAGCAGCGCCGGGACAGGGCTCCACGAGCAGTACTTC. Amino acid sequence: CASSAGTGLHEQYF.

This clonotype occurred a few times. The V and J genes are TRBV29-1 and TRBJ1-1; D not certain. Trimming took off 5 bases at V and 0 bases at J, with 7 bases between the two ends. The length of the CDR3 is 12 residues. CDR1 and CDR2 from the germline V gene are SQVTM and ANQGSEA. The CDR3 sequence is CSVYNMNTEAFF. The CDR3 DNA sequence: TGCAGCGTTTACAACATGAACACTGAAGCTTTCTTT.

This clonotype showed up just a few times. The chain links TRBV7-9 to TRBJ2-6, with a possible D match to TRBD1 (5 bases). This CDR3 comprises 16 residues. Germline V gene sequence: CDR1 SEHNR, CDR2 FQNEAQ (reference sequence). Trimming removed 4 bases at V and 0 bases at J, with 10 bases between. The CDR3 loop reads CASSSRQTSGANVLTF. In nucleotides, the CDR3 is TGTGCCAGCAGCTCACGACAGACCTCTGGGGCCAACGTCCTGACTTTC.

The gene calls are TRBV5-1 and TRBJ2-5; unclear D gene. CDR1 is SGHRS and CDR2 is YFSETQ in the germline V gene. Deletions cut 0 bases from V and 0 bases from J, with 9 bases between. The CDR3 consists of 15 residues. CDR3 in amino acids: CASSLVAANQETQYF. The CDR3 DNA reads TGCGCCAGCAGCTTGGTGGCAGCGAACCAAGAGACCCAGTACTTC.